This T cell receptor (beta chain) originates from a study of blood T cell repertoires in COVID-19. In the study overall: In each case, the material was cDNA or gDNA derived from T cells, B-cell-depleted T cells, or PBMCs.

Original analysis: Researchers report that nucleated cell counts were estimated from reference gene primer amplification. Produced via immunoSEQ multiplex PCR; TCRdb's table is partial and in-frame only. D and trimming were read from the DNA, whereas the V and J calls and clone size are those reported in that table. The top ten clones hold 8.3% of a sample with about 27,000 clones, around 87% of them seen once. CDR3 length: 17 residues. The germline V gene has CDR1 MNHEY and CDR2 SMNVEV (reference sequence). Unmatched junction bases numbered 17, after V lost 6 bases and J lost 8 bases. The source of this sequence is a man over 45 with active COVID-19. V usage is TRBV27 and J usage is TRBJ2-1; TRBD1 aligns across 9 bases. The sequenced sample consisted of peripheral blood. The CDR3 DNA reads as TGTGCCAGCAGCAACGCTCTAGGGGACAGGGCTTATGATGAGCAGTTCTTC. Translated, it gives CASSNALGDRAYDEQFF.